This is a list of T cell receptor beta chains from one sample in a study of cytomegalovirus exposure and HLA in healthy donors. Repertoires were generated with immunoSEQ multiplex PCR, while TCRdb's copy carries only in-frame clones and drops some. The table lists roughly 50,000 clones. Sequenced sample: PBMCs. These receptors all come from a woman aged 55-69 years in good health and CMV-seropositive. Both conserved end residues are part of each CDR3. The D gene is left open where the match is weak.

TRBJ1-3,-,TRBV6-1,TGTGCCAGCACCGACGGAGGAAGCTCTGGAAACACCATATATTTT,CASTDGGSSGNTIYF
TRBJ2-1,-,TRBV7-9,TGTGCCAGCACAAGGTCGGAGGGTGAGCAGTTCTTC,CASTRSEGEQFF
TRBJ1-1,TRBD1,TRBV2,TGTGCCAGGGCGGGACAGATGAACACTGAAGCTTTCTTT,CARAGQMNTEAFF
TRBJ1-1,-,TRBV5-1,TGTGCCAGCAGCCCGTCCACCGGGACTGAAGCTTTCTTT,CASSPSTGTEAFF
TRBJ2-7,TRBD1,TRBV5-6,TGTGCCAGCATCCTGGGGACAGGGGGAATCTCCTACGAGCAGTACTTC,CASILGTGGISYEQYF
TRBJ2-2,TRBD1,TRBV7-9,TGTGCCAGCAGCCGACAGGGCGCTACGAACACCGGGGAGCTGTTTTTT,CASSRQGATNTGELFF
TRBJ2-7,-,TRBV18,TGTGCCAGCTCACCACCGAACGGGAACGAGCAGTACTTC,CASSPPNGNEQYF
TRBJ2-4,TRBD1,TRBV5-1,TGCGCCAGCAGCTCGGGACAGGGAAGCCTTCAGTACTTC,CASSSGQGSLQYF
TRBJ1-2,-,TRBV9,TGTGCCAGCAGCGTAGCTCAGTTGGACAGCTATGGCTACACCTTC,CASSVAQLDSYGYTF
TRBJ2-3,TRBD1,TRBV5-1,TGCGCCAGCAGCCCGGGACAGACAGGAGGTACTACGCAGTATTTT,CASSPGQTGGTTQYF
TRBJ1-5,-,TRBV27,TGTGCCAGCAGTCCTGAATGGAGCAGCAATCAGCCCCAGCATTTT,CASSPEWSSNQPQHF
TRBJ2-2,-,TRBV5-1,TGCGCCAGCAGCTTGGTGGGGGCGGGCACCGGGGAGCTGTTTTTT,CASSLVGAGTGELFF
TRBJ1-1,-,TRBV6-5,TGTGCCAGCAGTTACCGAGAAGGCAGGGGCCATGAAGCTTTCTTT,CASSYREGRGHEAFF
TRBJ2-3,-,TRBV5-6,TGTGCCAGCTGGGCCCGGACAGAGTTCACAGATACGCAGTATTTT,CASWARTEFTDTQYF
TRBJ2-7,-,TRBV4-1,TGCACCAGCAGCCAAGAACGGGGCGAGCAGTACTTC,CTSSQERGEQYF
TRBJ2-7,-,TRBV2,TGTGCCAGCAGCAAGGGACACCCCTACGAGCAGTACTTC,CASSKGHPYEQYF
TRBJ2-1,-,TRBV29-1,TGCAGCGTTGCTGCAGGGCTTAATGAGCAGTTCTTC,CSVAAGLNEQFF
TRBJ2-3,-,TRBV7-6,TGTGCCAGCAGCTTACAATGGGACTCTTCCACAGATACGCAGTATTTT,CASSLQWDSSTDTQYF
TRBJ2-2,-,TRBV5-1,TGCGCCAGCAGCTTGGCCGGGGGAACCGGGGAGCTGTTTTTT,CASSLAGGTGELFF
TRBJ1-2,TRBD1,TRBV6-1,TGTGCCAGCCTAGGAGCGGGACAGGGTATTTGGGGCTACACCTTC,CASLGAGQGIWGYTF
TRBJ1-1,TRBD1,TRBV7-8,TGTGCCAGCCGACAGGGTGGGGGACAGGCCTTTAACACTGAAGCTTTCTTT,CASRQGGGQAFNTEAFF
TRBJ1-3,-,TRBV6-1,TGTGCCAGCAGTGAATGGGGCTACACCATATATTTT,CASSEWGYTIYF
TRBJ1-3,TRBD1,TRBV4-1,TGCGCCAGCAAAGACAGGGATGGAAACACCATATATTTT,CASKDRDGNTIYF
TRBJ1-5,-,TRBV5-6,TGTGCCAGCAGCTTGGCCGGAGGCGCCCAGCCCCAGCATTTT,CASSLAGGAQPQHF
TRBJ1-4,TRBD1,TRBV4-1,TGCGCCAGCAGCCAAGATCGAGGGGGCTGGGGTGAAAAACTGTTTTTT,CASSQDRGGWGEKLFF
TRBJ2-3,-,TRBV11-3,TGTGCCAGCAGCTTAGGGACAGACACAGATACGCAGTATTTT,CASSLGTDTDTQYF
TRBJ1-1,-,TRBV5-1,TGCGCCAGCAGCTTGGATCGGGATATACCATTTCTGGGCACTGAAGCTTTCTTT,CASSLDRDIPFLGTEAFF
TRBJ2-1,TRBD1,TRBV2,TGTGCCAGCGGGGGACAGGGGCAGTTCTTC,CASGGQGQFF
TRBJ2-7,-,TRBV25-1,TGTGCCAGCAGTGCCAGGGGCCGCTACGAGCAGTACTTC,CASSARGRYEQYF
TRBJ1-6,TRBD1,TRBV6-5,TGTGCCAGCAGTTACTCCAGGGGGTGGCAAGGTTCACCCCTCCACTTT,CASSYSRGWQGSPLHF
TRBJ1-1,-,TRBV14,TGTGCCAGCACCGAACAGGATAGGAAAAACACTGAAGCTTTCTTT,CASTEQDRKNTEAFF
TRBJ1-1,-,TRBV10-2,TGCGCCAGCAGTGTGGGGAACAGGGTGCCTGAAGCTTTCTTT,CASSVGNRVPEAFF
TRBJ1-5,TRBD1,TRBV6-1,TGTGCCAGCAGAGAATCTACAGGGGTTAGCAATCAGCCCCAGCATTTT,CASRESTGVSNQPQHF
TRBJ2-7,TRBD1,TRBV11-2,TGTGCCAGCAGCTTAAGGGACAGGGGGTCCTACGAGCAGTACTTC,CASSLRDRGSYEQYF
TRBJ2-7,-,TRBV2,TGTGCCATTAGGGGCGGGGATCGATCCTACGAGCAGTACTTC,CAIRGGDRSYEQYF
TRBJ2-1,TRBD1,TRBV7-2,TGTGCCAGCAGCGGTGGACAGGGAGCCTACAATGAGCAGTTCTTC,CASSGGQGAYNEQFF
TRBJ1-2,-,TRBV5-1,TGCGCCAGCAGCTTGGAATCAGGGGTGGACTATGGCTACACCTTC,CASSLESGVDYGYTF
TRBJ2-5,TRBD2,TRBV28,TGTGCCAGCTTTTCCTCGGGGGGTCCCTTCCAAGAGACCCAGTACTTC,CASFSSGGPFQETQYF
TRBJ2-2,-,TRBV5-1,TGCGCCAGCAGTAGAGACAGCGGGACCGGGGAGCTGTTTTTT,CASSRDSGTGELFF
TRBJ2-7,-,TRBV5-1,TGCGCCAGCAGCTCTATACTCGGGGGAGCCTACGAGCAGTACTTC,CASSSILGGAYEQYF
TRBJ2-3,-,TRBV19,TGTGCCAGTAATGACTATTTCACAGATACGCAGTATTTT,CASNDYFTDTQYF
TRBJ2-2,TRBD2,TRBV5-6,TGTGCCAGCAGCCGGGGGGGGCTTACCGGGGAGCTGTTTTTT,CASSRGGLTGELFF
TRBJ1-2,TRBD1,TRBV9,TGTGCCAGCAGCGCTCAGACAGGGGGAGGCTACACCTTC,CASSAQTGGGYTF
TRBJ2-2,-,TRBV4-1,TGCGCCAGCAGCCAAGGCGACCACGGGACCGGGGAGCTGTTTTTT,CASSQGDHGTGELFF
TRBJ2-5,TRBD1,TRBV11-3,TGTGCCAGCAGCTCAGGGGGCGAGACCCAGTACTTC,CASSSGGETQYF
TRBJ1-1,TRBD1,TRBV10-2,TGCGCCAGCAGCCCAGGGGGCCAGGGTTGGGCTTTCTTT,CASSPGGQGWAFF
TRBJ2-1,-,TRBV28,TGTGCCAGCAGTCCTGCGCGTCGGGGCTCCTACAATGAGCAGTTCTTC,CASSPARRGSYNEQFF
TRBJ2-7,TRBD1,TRBV5-4,TGTGCCAGCAGCCCGGGACAGGGGGGGCACGAGCAGTACTTC,CASSPGQGGHEQYF